This T cell receptor beta chain was retrieved from a study of chemoradiotherapy in HPV16-positive cancers. Study-level information: A couple of HPV16-positive patients' cells yielded candidate HPV-specific clones and common motifs. Study findings and constraints: During treatment, candidate HPV-specific clones and E7-related motifs expanded in tumor. Better recurrence-free survival went with HPV-responsive T-cell expansion in HPV16-positive patients.

Repeated repertoire sampling spanned the course of chemoradiotherapy. In regard to this clone: Its antigen remains unidentified.

Clones were sequenced by immunoSEQ multiplex PCR, and TCRdb holds only the in-frame ones, with some missing. The table lists some 17,000 clones, roughly 91% of them singletons. Trimming at V came to 0 bases and at J to 7 bases, leaving 9 bases not matched to a gene. Looked up from germline, CDR1 is SGHKS and CDR2 is YYEKEE (reference sequence). CDR3 length: 16 amino acids. The chain links TRBV5-5 to TRBJ1-4; 7 bases agree with TRBD1. The input for sequencing was blood, taken from a patient who underwent chemoradiotherapy. This sequence was found in a human donor with HPV-associated anogenital cancer. The CDR3 loop is CASSLDVGGAIEKLFF. CDR3 nucleotides: TGTGCCAGCAGCTTGGATGTAGGGGGCGCAATTGAAAAACTGTTTTTT.